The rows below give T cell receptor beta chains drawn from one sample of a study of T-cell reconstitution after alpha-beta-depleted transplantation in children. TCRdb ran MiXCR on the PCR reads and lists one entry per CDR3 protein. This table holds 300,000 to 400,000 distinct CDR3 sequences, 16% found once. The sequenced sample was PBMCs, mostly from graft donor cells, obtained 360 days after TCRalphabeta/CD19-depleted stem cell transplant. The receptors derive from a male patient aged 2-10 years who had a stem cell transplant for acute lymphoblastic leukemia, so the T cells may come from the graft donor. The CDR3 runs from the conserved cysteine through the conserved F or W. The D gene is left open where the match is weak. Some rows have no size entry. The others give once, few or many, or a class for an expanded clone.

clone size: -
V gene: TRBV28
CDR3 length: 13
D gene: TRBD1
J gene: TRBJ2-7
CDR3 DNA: TGTGCCAGCATTGGGACAGCATCCTACGAGCAGTACTTC
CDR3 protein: CASIGTASYEQYF

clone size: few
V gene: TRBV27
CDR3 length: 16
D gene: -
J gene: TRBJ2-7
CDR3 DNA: TGTGCCAGCAGGAGCATAAACTCGGACAAAACCTACGAGCAGTACTTC
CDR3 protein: CASRSINSDKTYEQYF

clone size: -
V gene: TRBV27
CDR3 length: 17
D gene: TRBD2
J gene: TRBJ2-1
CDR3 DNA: TGTGCCAGCAGTCCTCGGACTAGCGGTCGCTCCTACAATGAGCAGTTCTTC
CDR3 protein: CASSPRTSGRSYNEQFF

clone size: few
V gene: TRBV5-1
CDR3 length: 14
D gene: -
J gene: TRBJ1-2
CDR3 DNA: TGCGCCAGCAGCTTGGAAAGTTCAGGGATCGGCTACACCTTC
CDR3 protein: CASSLESSGIGYTF

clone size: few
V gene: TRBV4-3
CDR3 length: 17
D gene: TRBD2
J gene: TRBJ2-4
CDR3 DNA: TGCGCCAGCAGCCAAGATAGAGCGGGAAGCCCCAAAAACATTCAGTACTTC
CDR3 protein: CASSQDRAGSPKNIQYF

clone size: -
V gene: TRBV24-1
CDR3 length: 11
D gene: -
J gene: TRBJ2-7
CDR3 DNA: TGTGCCACCGTGGTCGGGTCCGAGCAGTACTTC
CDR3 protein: CATVVGSEQYF

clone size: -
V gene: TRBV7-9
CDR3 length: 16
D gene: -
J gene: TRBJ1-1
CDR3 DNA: TGTGCCAGCAGCCCCCTCTTCGCTGACAGGAACACTGAACCTTTCTTT
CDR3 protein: CASSPLFADRNTEPFF

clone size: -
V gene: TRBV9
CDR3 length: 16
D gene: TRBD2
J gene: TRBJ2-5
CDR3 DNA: TGTGCCAGCAGCCCCGGGACTAGCGGGGGCCAAGAGACCCAGTACTTC
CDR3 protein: CASSPGTSGGQETQYF

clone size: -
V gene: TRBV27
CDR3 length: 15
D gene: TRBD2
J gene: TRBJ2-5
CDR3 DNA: TGTGCCAGCAGCTCGGGACTAGGCCTACAAGAGACCCAGTACTTC
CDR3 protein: CASSSGLGLQETQYF

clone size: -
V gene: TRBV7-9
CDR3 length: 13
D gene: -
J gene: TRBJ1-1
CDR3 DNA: TGTGCCAGCAGCCCCTGGACGAACACTGAAGCTTTCTTT
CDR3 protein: CASSPWTNTEAFF

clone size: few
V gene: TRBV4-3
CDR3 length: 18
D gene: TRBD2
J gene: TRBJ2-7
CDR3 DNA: TGCGCCAGCAGCCAAGCCCCCCCGCCTAGCGGGAGTAGGTACGAGCAGTACTTC
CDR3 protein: CASSQAPPPSGSRYEQYF